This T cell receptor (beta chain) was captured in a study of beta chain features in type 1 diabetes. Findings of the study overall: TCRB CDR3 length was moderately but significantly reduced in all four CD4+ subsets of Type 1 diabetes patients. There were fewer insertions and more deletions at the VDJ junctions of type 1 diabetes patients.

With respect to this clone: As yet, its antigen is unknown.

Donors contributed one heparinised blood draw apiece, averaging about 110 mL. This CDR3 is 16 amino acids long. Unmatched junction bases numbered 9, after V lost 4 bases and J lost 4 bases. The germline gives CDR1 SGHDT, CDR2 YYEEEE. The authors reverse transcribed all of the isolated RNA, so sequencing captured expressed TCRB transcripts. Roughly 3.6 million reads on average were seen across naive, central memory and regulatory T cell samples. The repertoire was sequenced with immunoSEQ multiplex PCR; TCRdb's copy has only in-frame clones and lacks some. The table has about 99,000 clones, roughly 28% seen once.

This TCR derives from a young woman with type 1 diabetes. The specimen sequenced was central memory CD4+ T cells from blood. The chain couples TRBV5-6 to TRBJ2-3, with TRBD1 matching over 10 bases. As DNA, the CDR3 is TGTGCCAGCAGCACAAAGACAGGGGGCGCGGCAGATACGCAGTATTTT. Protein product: CASSTKTGGAADTQYF.